This T cell receptor (beta chain) is from a study of molecular identifiers for immune sequencing clone quantification. Study observations and caveats: Barcode collisions between identical TCR molecules could shrink estimates of highly expanded clone sizes. Detecting spiked Jurkat TCR RNA from one cell among around 930,000 naive cells was reportedly possible.

In the case of this clonotype: The antigen is unknown. It may be a read error: a sequence one base away is much more abundant.

Previously described methods and listed TCR primers were employed for the bulk TCR libraries. TCRdb re-analysed the PCR reads in MiXCR, keeping a single row per CDR3 protein. Here the sample spans 460,000 or so distinct CDR3 sequences, about 20% being singletons. When naive CD8 T cells were sorted, they were gated as CD8+CD4-CCR7+CD45RA+. The CDR3 totals 19 residues. The trim removed 2 bases at V and 0 bases at J, leaving 14 bases unmatched. Germline loops: CDR1 MNHEY, CDR2 SVGEGT. The TCR sequence derives from a human donor in good health. Some libraries in this study had Jurkat cell RNA spiked in. This chain links TRBV6-2 or TRBV6-3 with TRBJ2-3; 7 nucleotides line up with TRBD2. Sequencing was done on a sample of naive CD8+ T cells from blood, with Jurkat cell RNA spiked in. As for subset: FACS-sorted CD8+CD4-CCR7+CD45RA+ naive T cells. The CDR3, as DNA: TGTGCCAGCAGTTACCCGCCGGCGGGGGATCACCCTAGCACAGATACGCAGTATTTT. This gives the protein CASSYPPAGDHPSTDTQYF.